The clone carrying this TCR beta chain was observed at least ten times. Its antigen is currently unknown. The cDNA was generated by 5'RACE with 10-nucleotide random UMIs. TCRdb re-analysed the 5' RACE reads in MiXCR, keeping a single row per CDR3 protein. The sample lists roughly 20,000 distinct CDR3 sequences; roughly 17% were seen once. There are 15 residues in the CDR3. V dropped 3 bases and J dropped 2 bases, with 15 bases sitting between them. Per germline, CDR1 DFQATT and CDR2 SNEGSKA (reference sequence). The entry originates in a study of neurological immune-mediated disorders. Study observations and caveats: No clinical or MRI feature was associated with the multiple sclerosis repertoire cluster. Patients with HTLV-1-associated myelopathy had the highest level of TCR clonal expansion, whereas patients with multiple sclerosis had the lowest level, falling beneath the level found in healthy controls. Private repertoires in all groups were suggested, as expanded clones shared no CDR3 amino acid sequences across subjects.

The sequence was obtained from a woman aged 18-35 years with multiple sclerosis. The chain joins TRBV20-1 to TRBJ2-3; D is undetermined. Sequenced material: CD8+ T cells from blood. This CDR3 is CSASILDLNTDTQYF. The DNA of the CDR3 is TGCAGTGCTAGTATCCTAGATCTAAACACAGATACGCAGTATTTT.